Below, one TCR beta chain is given with its context. As yet, its antigen is unknown. The CDR3 length is 15 residues. V lost 3 bases and J lost 4; bases outside the gene matches: 7. Germline V CDR1 and CDR2: SGHDT, YYEEEE. Here immunoSEQ multiplex PCR was the method, and the copy in TCRdb shows in-frame clones only, minus some. The repertoire consists of about 120,000 clones, with around 89% occurring once and the leading ten covering 3% to 4%. The data stem from a study of T cell responses to AZD1222 COVID-19 vaccine. Study-level points and caveats: Nearly half of unique spike-specific TCRs reportedly avoided B.1.351 and B.1.1.7 mutated regions. Baseline serostatus was positive in only six AZD1222 recipients. Among vaccine-associated CD4 TCRs, coverage spanned spike, with dominance at 160-218 and 743-854. Clonal diversity was possibly underestimated; the donors were predominantly white British and more often female.

V usage is TRBV5-6 and J usage is TRBJ1-1; TRBD1 matches 9 bases. This TCR came from an adult in good health. The sample was peripheral blood, taken on day 0 of AZD1222 vaccination. The CDR3 nucleotides are TGTGCCAGCAGCTCGGACAGGGGACAAGTCACTGAAGCTTTCTTT. Protein product: CASSSDRGQVTEAFF.